The 2 T cell receptor beta chains presented below share a single source sample, sequenced in a study of T cells in Graves' hyperthyroidism and ophthalmopathy. Amplified TCR beta CDR3 regions came from RNA transcripts. With the HTBI primer set, the TCR CDR3 went through a first round of RT-PCR. In TCRdb, the multiplex PCR reads were re-called with MiXCR into one record per CDR3 protein. This table has hundreds of thousands of distinct CDR3 sequences, about 15% appearing once. The material sequenced was blood. These receptors were taken from a woman between 35 and 50 years old with Graves' ophthalmopathy.

The chain has TRBV6-1 and TRBJ2-2; D call uncertain. This CDR3 spans 12 amino acids. V was pared by 6 bases and J by 6 bases, with 8 bases between. Looked up from germline, CDR1 is MNHNS and CDR2 is SASEGT. CDR3 coding DNA: TGTGCCAGCAGGGCTGATGCCGGGGAGCTGTTTTTT. This translates into CASRADAGELFF.

J is TRBJ1-2 and V is TRBV5-4, with TRBD1 matching 7 bases. The CDR3 runs 15 residues. Trimming took 4 bases from V and 1 from J; bases not matched to a gene: 7. Germline V gene sequence: CDR1 SGHNT, CDR2 YYREEE (reference sequence). CDR3 amino acids: CASSLTTGLNYGYTF. The CDR3 DNA sequence: TGTGCCAGCAGCCTGACGACAGGGCTTAACTATGGCTACACCTTC.